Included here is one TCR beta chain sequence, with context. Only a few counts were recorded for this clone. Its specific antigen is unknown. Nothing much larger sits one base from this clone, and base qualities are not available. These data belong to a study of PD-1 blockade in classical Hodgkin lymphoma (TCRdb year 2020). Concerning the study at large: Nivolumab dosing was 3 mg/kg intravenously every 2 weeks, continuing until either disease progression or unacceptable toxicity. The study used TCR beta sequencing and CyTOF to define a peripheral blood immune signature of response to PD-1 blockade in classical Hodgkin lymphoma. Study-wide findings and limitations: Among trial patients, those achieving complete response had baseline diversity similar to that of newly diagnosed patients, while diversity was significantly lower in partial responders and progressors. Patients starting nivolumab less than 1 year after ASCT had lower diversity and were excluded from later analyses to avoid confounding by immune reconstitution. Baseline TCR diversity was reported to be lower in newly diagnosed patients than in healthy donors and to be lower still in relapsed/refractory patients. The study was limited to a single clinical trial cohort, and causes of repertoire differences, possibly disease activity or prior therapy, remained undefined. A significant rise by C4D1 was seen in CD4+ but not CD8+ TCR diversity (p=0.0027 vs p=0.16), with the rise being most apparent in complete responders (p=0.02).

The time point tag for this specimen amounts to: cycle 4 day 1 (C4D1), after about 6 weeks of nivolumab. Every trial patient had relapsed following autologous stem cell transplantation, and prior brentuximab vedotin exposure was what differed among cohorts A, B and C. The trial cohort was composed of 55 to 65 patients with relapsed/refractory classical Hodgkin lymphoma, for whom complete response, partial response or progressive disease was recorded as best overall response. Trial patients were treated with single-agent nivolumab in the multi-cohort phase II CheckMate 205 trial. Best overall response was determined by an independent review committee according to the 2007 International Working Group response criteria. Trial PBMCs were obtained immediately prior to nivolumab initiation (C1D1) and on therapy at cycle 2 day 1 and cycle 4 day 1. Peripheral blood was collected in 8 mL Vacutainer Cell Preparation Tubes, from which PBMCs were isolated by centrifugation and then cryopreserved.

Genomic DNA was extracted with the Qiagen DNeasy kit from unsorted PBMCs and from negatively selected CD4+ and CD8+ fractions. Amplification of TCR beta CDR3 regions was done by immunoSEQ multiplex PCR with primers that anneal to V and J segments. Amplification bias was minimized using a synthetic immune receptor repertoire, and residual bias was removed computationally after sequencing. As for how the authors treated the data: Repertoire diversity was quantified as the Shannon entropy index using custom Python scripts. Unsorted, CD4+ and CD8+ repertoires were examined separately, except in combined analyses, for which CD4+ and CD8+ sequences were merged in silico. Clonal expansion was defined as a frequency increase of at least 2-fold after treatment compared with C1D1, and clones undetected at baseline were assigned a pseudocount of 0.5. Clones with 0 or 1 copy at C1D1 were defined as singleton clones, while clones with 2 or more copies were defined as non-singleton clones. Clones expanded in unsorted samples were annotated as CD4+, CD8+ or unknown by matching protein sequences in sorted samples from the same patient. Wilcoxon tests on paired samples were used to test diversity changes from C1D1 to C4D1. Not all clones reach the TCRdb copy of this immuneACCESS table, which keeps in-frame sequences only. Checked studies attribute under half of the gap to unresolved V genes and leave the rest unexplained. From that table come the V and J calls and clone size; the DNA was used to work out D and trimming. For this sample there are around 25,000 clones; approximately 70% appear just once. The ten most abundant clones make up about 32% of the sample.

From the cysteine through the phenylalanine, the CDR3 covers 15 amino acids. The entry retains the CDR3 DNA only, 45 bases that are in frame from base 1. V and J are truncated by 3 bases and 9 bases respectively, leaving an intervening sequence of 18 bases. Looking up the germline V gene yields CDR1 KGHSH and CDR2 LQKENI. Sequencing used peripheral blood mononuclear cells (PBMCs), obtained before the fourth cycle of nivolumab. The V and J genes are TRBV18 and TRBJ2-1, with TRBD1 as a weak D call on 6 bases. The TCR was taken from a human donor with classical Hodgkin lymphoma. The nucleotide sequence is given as TGTGCCAGCTCACCCGACAGGACCTACAAGGGTGAGCAGTTCTTC. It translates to CASSPDRTYKGEQFF. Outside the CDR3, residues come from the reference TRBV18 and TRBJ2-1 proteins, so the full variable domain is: NAGVMQNPRHLVRRRGQEARLRCSPMKGHSHVYWYRQLPEEGLKFMVYLQKENIIDESGMPKERFSAEFPKEGPSILRIQQVVRGDSAAYFCASSPDRTYKGEQFFGPGTRLTVL.